The 7 T cell receptor beta chains listed next were all sequenced from one sample in a study of T cell responses to AZD1222 COVID-19 vaccine. The data were produced by immunoSEQ multiplex PCR, yet TCRdb's version contains in-frame clones alone and is incomplete. The repertoire holds tens of thousands of clones, around 82% seen once, with roughly 27% in the top ten. The sample in question was peripheral blood, obtained 28 days after the second AZD1222 dose. These receptors were taken from an adult who received the AZD1222 COVID-19 vaccine.

This chain joins TRBV3-1 (or the pseudogene TRBV3-2) and TRBJ2-5, with 8 bases matching TRBD2. The germline V gene has CDR1 LGHDT and CDR2 YNNKEL (reference sequence). The CDR3 totals 15 residues. The junction had 4 bases not matched to a gene; V was cut back by 1 base and J by 3 bases. The DNA for the CDR3 is TGTGCCAGCAGCCAAGCGGGGCGGGAGGAAGAGACCCAGTACTTC. Translation gives CASSQAGREEETQYF.

The rearrangement joins TRBV7-9 to TRBJ1-2, with D hard to call. CDR1 and CDR2 (germline): SEHNR, FQNEAQ (reference sequence). The ends were cut back, 1 base at V and 0 bases at J, with 9 bases in the middle. The CDR3 spans 15 residues. The CDR3, as DNA: TGTGCCAGCAGCTTAGGGTTGGTTTCTAACTATGGCTACACCTTC. It encodes CASSLGLVSNYGYTF.

The rearrangement links TRBV3-1 (or the pseudogene TRBV3-2) to TRBJ2-5; no clear D gene. The CDR3 length is 14 residues. V was clipped by 6 bases and J by 1 base, with 12 bases between them. CDR1 and CDR2 (germline): LGHDT, YNNKEL (reference sequence). The CDR3 coding sequence is TGTGCCAGCAGTAGAGAACAGCCCCAAGAGACCCAGTACTTC. It is translated as CASSREQPQETQYF.

The chain employs TRBV11-2 and TRBJ2-1, with TRBD2 matching over 11 bases. With 5 bases clipped from V and 6 bases from J, the junction kept 12 bases outside the gene matches. The germline gives CDR1 SGHAT, CDR2 FQNNGV. The CDR3 has 17 amino acids. The CDR3 loop reads CASSPTLLAGALNEQFF. The CDR3 DNA follows: TGTGCCAGCAGCCCTACCTTACTAGCGGGAGCCCTCAATGAGCAGTTCTTC.

The chain has TRBV7-2 and TRBJ2-5; tentatively, D is TRBD1 or TRBD2 (5 bases each). CDR3 length: 16 amino acids. Germline values: CDR1 SGHTA, CDR2 FQGNSA. V was clipped by 1 base and J by 2 bases, with 14 bases between them. The CDR3 loop is CASSLVGAGGQETQYF. CDR3 DNA sequence: TGTGCCAGCAGCTTAGTAGGGGCAGGAGGACAAGAGACCCAGTACTTC.

This chain uses TRBV7-9 with TRBJ2-7; D could derive from TRBD1 or TRBD2 (6 bases each). The V end was cut by 4 bases, the J end by 2 bases, with 18 bases between. Germline loops: CDR1 SEHNR, CDR2 FQNEAQ (reference sequence). CDR3 size: 16 residues. The CDR3, as DNA: TGTGCCAGCAGCTCGTTCAGGGGCGGGATCCCCTACGAGCAGTACTTC. Protein product: CASSSFRGGIPYEQYF.

V usage is TRBV18 and J usage is TRBJ2-7; D gene unclear. CDR3 length: 13 residues. The V gene lost 3 bases and the J gene lost 3 bases, with 9 bases spanning the gap. CDR1 and CDR2 from the germline V gene are KGHSH and LQKENI. CDR3 region: CASSPPALYEQYF. In DNA form, the CDR3 reads TGTGCCAGCTCACCTCCGGCTCTCTACGAGCAGTACTTC.